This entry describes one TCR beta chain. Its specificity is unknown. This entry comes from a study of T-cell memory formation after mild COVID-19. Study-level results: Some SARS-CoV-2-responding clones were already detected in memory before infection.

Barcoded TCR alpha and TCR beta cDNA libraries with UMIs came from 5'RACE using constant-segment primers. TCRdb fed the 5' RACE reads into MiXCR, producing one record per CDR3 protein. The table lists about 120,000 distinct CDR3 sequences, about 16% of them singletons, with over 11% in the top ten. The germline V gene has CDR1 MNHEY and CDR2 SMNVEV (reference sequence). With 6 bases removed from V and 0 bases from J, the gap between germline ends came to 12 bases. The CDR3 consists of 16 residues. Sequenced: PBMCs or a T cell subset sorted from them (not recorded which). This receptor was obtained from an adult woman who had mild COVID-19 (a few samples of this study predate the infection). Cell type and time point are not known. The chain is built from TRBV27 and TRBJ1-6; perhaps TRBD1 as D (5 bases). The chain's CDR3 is CASRLGASSYNSPLHF. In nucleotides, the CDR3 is TGTGCCAGCAGACTAGGGGCCAGCTCCTATAATTCACCCCTCCACTTT.